The 10 T cell receptor beta chains reported below all come from one sample, sequenced in a study of T-cell reconstitution after alpha-beta-depleted transplantation in children. Unique molecular identifiers were used to barcode this TCRbeta library. TCRdb passed the PCR reads through MiXCR, listing each CDR3 protein once. Of some 70,000 distinct CDR3 sequences listed, 7% to 8% were seen once; the top ten hold around 2.4%. Sequenced material: PBMCs from the stem cell graft donor, taken from the stem cell graft. The receptor set was obtained from a human donor who donated a stem cell graft to a child with acute lymphoblastic leukemia.

The V gene is TRBV5-1, the J gene TRBJ2-2; 7 bases map to TRBD1. From germline, CDR1 is SGHRS and CDR2 YFSETQ. This CDR3 comprises 15 residues. V dropped 0 bases and J dropped 5; count of bases not matched to a gene: 4. The CDR3 spells CASSLEGQTTGELFF. The CDR3 coding sequence is TGCGCCAGCAGCTTGGAGGGACAGACAACCGGGGAGCTGTTTTTT.

This sequence joins TRBV12-3 or TRBV12-4 and TRBJ2-6; D gene unclear. Trimming took 5 bases from V and 0 from J, leaving 5 bases between them. This CDR3 is built from 14 residues. In DNA form, the CDR3 reads TGTGCCAGCAGTGGCGGCTCTGGGGCCAACGTCCTGACTTTC. Translating gives CASSGGSGANVLTF.

In its sample, this clonotype was seen many times. The chain carries TRBV7-6 and TRBJ2-3, with TRBD2 matching over 9 bases. There are 16 residues in the CDR3. V trimming: 1 base; J trimming: 3 bases; junction bases outside the gene matches: 5. Germline V gene sequence: CDR1 SGHVS, CDR2 FNYEAQ. Here the CDR3 reads CASSLEAGGPTDTQYF. CDR3 DNA: TGTGCCAGCAGCTTAGAGGCGGGGGGGCCGACAGATACGCAGTATTTT.

The sample holds many counts of this clonotype. The rearrangement links TRBV11-3 to TRBJ2-2; 12 positions agree with TRBD2. The CDR3 runs 18 residues. Germline V CDR1 and CDR2: SGHNT, YENEEA. J gave up 3 bases and V 1 base, and 6 bases lay outside the gene matches. CDR3 protein: CASSLGDGTSGYTGELFF. The CDR3 DNA reads as TGTGCCAGCAGCTTAGGAGATGGGACTAGCGGGTACACCGGGGAGCTGTTTTTT.

At least ten counts were recorded for this clonotype. V usage is TRBV5-1 and J usage is TRBJ2-5; perhaps TRBD2 as D (6 bases). Germline V gene lookup returns CDR1 SGHRS and CDR2 YFSETQ. Trimming removed 0 bases from V and 4 bases from J, with 10 bases in between. This CDR3 has 14 residues. CDR3 DNA: TGCGCCAGCAGCTTGGTCGGAGGGCCAGAGACCCAGTACTTC. It is translated as CASSLVGGPETQYF.

This clonotype has ten or more counts. J is TRBJ2-1 and V is TRBV7-9, with TRBD1 as a possible D gene (7 bases). Trimming removed 4 bases from V and 3 bases from J, with 19 bases in between. The germline CDR1 and CDR2 sequences are SEHNR and FQNEAQ (reference sequence). The CDR3 covers 17 residues. In DNA form, the CDR3 reads TGTGCCAGCAGCTGGGCGGGGCCCGGGACAGTCTACAATGAGCAGTTCTTC. Its protein product is CASSWAGPGTVYNEQFF.

This clonotype was seen at least ten times. The J gene is TRBJ2-1, the V gene TRBV7-2; unclear D gene. The CDR3 totals 12 residues. The germline V and J ends were trimmed by 1 base and 6 bases, with 4 bases remaining between them. The germline CDR1 and CDR2 sequences are SGHTA and FQGNSA. CDR3 nucleotides: TGTGCCAGCAGCTTAGAGCGCAATGAGCAGTTCTTC. Residues: CASSLERNEQFF.

There are a few counts of this clonotype. The chain combines TRBV12-2 with TRBJ2-3; the table's TRBD2 call for D was not verified on the DNA. TRBV12-2 is a pseudogene locus. The CDR3 is made up of 19 amino acids. CDR3 protein: CASRPDWRLAGGQTDTQYF. DNA of the CDR3: TGTGCAAGTCGCCCGGATTGGAGACTAGCGGGGGGGCAGACAGATACGCAGTATTTT.

This clonotype has ten or more counts. The V and J genes are TRBV5-1 and TRBJ2-7; D remains ambiguous. Germline V gene lookup returns CDR1 SGHRS and CDR2 YFSETQ. The CDR3 has 13 amino acids. The ends were cut back, 4 bases at V and 5 bases at J, with 13 bases in the middle. The chain's CDR3 is CASSTSEAHEQYF. The CDR3 DNA follows: TGCGCCAGCAGCACCTCCGAGGCCCACGAGCAGTACTTC. The complete variable domain, with remaining parts taken from reference TRBV5-1 and TRBJ2-7, reads KAGVTQTPRYLIKTRGQQVTLSCSPISGHRSVSWYQQTPGQGLQFLFEYFSETQRNKGNFPGRFSGRQFSNSRSEMNVSTLELGDSALYLCASSTSEAHEQYFGPGTRLTVT.

This clonotype showed up just a few times. The rearrangement uses TRBV20-1 and TRBJ2-3, with D possibly matching TRBD2 (6 bases). Germline assignment: CDR1 DFQATT and CDR2 SNEGSKA (reference sequence). V dropped 3 bases and J dropped 0 bases, with 13 bases sitting between them. There are 15 residues in the CDR3. CDR3 region: CSARPSGYSTDTQYF. The CDR3 region has the DNA TGCAGTGCTAGGCCCAGCGGGTATAGCACAGATACGCAGTATTTT.